The 31 T cell receptor beta chains given below trace back to one sample, sequenced in a study of blood T cell repertoires in COVID-19. Assay used: immunoSEQ multiplex PCR; TCRdb lists only in-frame clones, some missing. There are more than 85,000 clones in the sample; roughly four fifths occur only once, and 16% lies in the top ten. Material: peripheral blood. The receptors shown here come from a woman aged 55-70 years with acute or convalescent COVID-19.

J is TRBJ2-7 and V is TRBV10-3; 11 bases agree with TRBD2. This CDR3 comprises 14 residues. Germline assignment: CDR1 ENHRY and CDR2 SYGVKD. V shed 6 bases and J 5 bases; nucleotides not matched to a gene: 6. DNA of the CDR3: TGTGCCATCAGGGGGACTAGCGGCCTTAACGAGCAGTACTTC. This gives the protein CAIRGTSGLNEQYF.

This clone was seen at least ten times. Other DNA sequences of this sample code for an identical CDR3. V gene TRBV7-9 combines with J gene TRBJ1-2, with D tentatively TRBD1 (5 bases). Trimming left V 0 bases short and J 4 bases short, with 9 bases between. This CDR3 region has 14 residues. Germline V gene data show CDR1 as SEHNR and CDR2 as FQNEAQ (reference sequence). This CDR3 is CASSLAPTVYGYTF. DNA for the CDR3: TGTGCCAGCAGCTTAGCTCCGACAGTCTATGGCTACACCTTC. Drawing the rest from reference TRBV7-9 and TRBJ1-2, the complete variable domain is DTGVSQNPRHKITKRGQNVTFRCDPISEHNRLYWYRQTLGQGPEFLTYFQNEAQLEKSRLLSDRFSAERPKGSFSTLEIQRTEQGDSAMYLCASSLAPTVYGYTFGSGTRLTVV.

This chain connects TRBV7-2 to TRBJ1-5, with D perhaps TRBD1 (6 bases). The CDR3 is made up of 15 amino acids. Germline lookup yields CDR1 SGHTA and CDR2 FQGNSA. With 1 base removed from V and 1 base from J, the gap between germline ends came to 8 bases. CDR3 loop: CASSLGGRSNQPQHF. The CDR3 DNA sequence: TGTGCCAGCAGCTTAGGGGGGCGCAGCAATCAGCCCCAGCATTTT.

The rearrangement joins TRBV7-3 to TRBJ2-7; 7 bases match TRBD1. Germline CDR1 is SGHTA and CDR2 is FQGTGA. V lost 4 bases to trimming and J lost 2 bases; unmatched junction nucleotides: 8. The CDR3 loop spans 15 amino acids. CDR3: CASSSYRGPTYEQYF. CDR3 nucleotides: TGTGCCAGCAGCTCCTACAGGGGACCCACCTACGAGCAGTACTTC.

This clone came up once. This chain uses TRBV5-4 with TRBJ1-4; no reliable D call. This CDR3 is 13 amino acids long. Per germline, CDR1 SGHNT and CDR2 YYREEE (reference sequence). Trimming stripped 1 base from V and 1 base from J, with 2 bases between. The CDR3, as DNA: TGTGCCAGCAGCTTGCAAACTAATGAAAAACTGTTTTTT. Amino acid sequence: CASSLQTNEKLFF. The full variable domain, in which reference TRBV5-4 and TRBJ1-4 provide the parts outside the CDR3, is ETGVTQSPTHLIKTRGQQVTLRCSSQSGHNTVSWYQQALGQGPQFIFQYYREEENGRGNFPPRFSGLQFPNYSSELNVNALELDDSALYLCASSLQTNEKLFFGSGTQLSVL.

The chain joins TRBV15 to TRBJ2-3; D might be TRBD2 (7 bases). Germline V gene data show CDR1 as LNHNV and CDR2 as YYDKDF (reference sequence). The CDR3 consists of 16 residues. Trimming left V 3 bases short and J 5 bases short, with 18 bases between. CDR3 nucleotide sequence: TGTGCCACCAGCAGCGTACCGGGGGGCCTGGGAGATACGCAGTATTTT. As protein: CATSSVPGGLGDTQYF.

This clone showed up just once. The rearrangement links TRBV7-9 to TRBJ1-4, with D perhaps TRBD1 (6 bases). CDR1 SEHNR and CDR2 FQNEAQ come from the germline V gene (reference sequence). This CDR3 region has 16 residues. Trimming took off 5 bases at V and 8 bases at J, with 21 bases between the two ends. As DNA, the CDR3 is TGTGCCAGCAGCCTGTATGGTCGGGCCCAGGGGGAAAAACTGTTTTTT. It translates to CASSLYGRAQGEKLFF.

V usage is TRBV5-5 and J usage is TRBJ2-5; no clear D gene. CDR1 is SGHKS and CDR2 is YYEKEE in the germline V gene (reference sequence). This CDR3 is built from 12 residues. V lost 4 bases and J lost 4, with 8 bases in between. The CDR3 loop reads CASSLPPETQYF. The DNA for the CDR3 is TGTGCCAGCAGCCTACCCCCAGAGACCCAGTACTTC.

The chain uses TRBV5-1 and TRBJ1-3; D possibly corresponds to TRBD1 (6 bases). V lost 5 bases and J 2 bases, leaving 8 bases between the germline ends. Germline CDR1 and CDR2: SGHRS and YFSETQ. This CDR3 spans 13 amino acids. The CDR3 sequence is CASRQGPGNTIYF. The DNA for the CDR3 is TGCGCCAGCAGACAGGGTCCTGGAAACACCATATATTTT.

V and J are TRBV15 and TRBJ2-3, with a weak D call TRBD1 (5 bases). CDR1 and CDR2 from the germline V gene are LNHNV and YYDKDF (reference sequence). The germline V and J ends were trimmed by 0 bases and 5 bases, with 12 bases remaining between them. The CDR3 runs to 15 residues. The CDR3 nucleotides are TGTGCCACCAGCAGAGAACAGGACCACCTAGATACGCAGTATTTT. Amino acid sequence: CATSREQDHLDTQYF.

The chain is built from TRBV5-1 and TRBJ2-6; TRBD1 is a possible D gene (6 bases). V was trimmed by 0 bases and J by 0 bases, leaving 16 bases between them. Germline CDR1 SGHRS, CDR2 YFSETQ. The CDR3 totals 19 residues. CDR3 sequence: CASSLAIGRGLSGANVLTF. CDR3 coding DNA: TGCGCCAGCAGCTTGGCTATCGGCAGGGGCCTCTCTGGGGCCAACGTCCTGACTTTC.

The CDR3 DNA follows: TGTGCCAGCAGTTCCGTGGACAGACTCTACGAGCAGTACTTC. The encoded protein is CASSSVDRLYEQYF. The rearrangement uses TRBV28 and TRBJ2-7; D may be TRBD1 (6 bases). From germline, CDR1 is MDHEN and CDR2 SYDVKM. CDR3 length equals 14 residues. The V gene lost 4 bases and the J gene lost 3 bases, with 13 bases spanning the gap. Using reference TRBV28 and TRBJ2-7 for the parts outside the CDR3, the full variable domain is DVKVTQSSRYLVKRTGEKVFLECVQDMDHENMFWYRQDPGLGLRLIYFSYDVKMKEKGDIPEGYSVSREKKERFSLILESASTNQTSMYLCASSSVDRLYEQYFGPGTRLTVT.

The V call is TRBV7-9, the J call TRBJ1-6; D unresolved. Germline CDR1 SEHNR, CDR2 FQNEAQ (reference sequence). The CDR3 has 14 amino acids. With 5 bases removed from V and 8 bases from J, the gap between germline ends came to 13 bases. The CDR3 DNA is TGTGCCAGCAGCCCAGCGGTTTTGGATTCACCCCTCCACTTT. As protein: CASSPAVLDSPLHF.

V usage is TRBV11-2 and J usage is TRBJ2-7; TRBD1 agrees at 9 bases. V lost 6 bases, J lost 5 bases, and 8 bases stayed unmatched. This CDR3 region has 14 residues. The germline V gene encodes CDR1 SGHAT and CDR2 FQNNGV. CDR3 in DNA: TGTGCCAGCAGTAGGGACAGGGTACGGGACGAGCAGTACTTC. Its translation is CASSRDRVRDEQYF.

The rearrangement uses TRBV7-2 and TRBJ2-7; the D gene is possibly TRBD1 (5 bases). The CDR3 totals 13 residues. The V end lost 3 bases, the J end lost 6 bases, and 12 bases lay between the germline ends. CDR1 and CDR2 from the germline V gene are SGHTA and FQGNSA. CDR3 nucleotide sequence: TGTGCCAGCAGCTTCACTCAGGGTTCCGAGCAGTACTTC. Translating it yields CASSFTQGSEQYF. Based on the CDR3 plus reference TRBV7-2 and TRBJ2-7, the full variable domain is GAGVSQSPSNKVTEKGKDVELRCDPISGHTALYWYRQSLGQGLEFLIYFQGNSAPDKSGLPSDRFSAERTGGSVSTLTIQRTQQEDSAVYLCASSFTQGSEQYFGPGTRLTVT.

This rearrangement joins TRBV29-1 to TRBJ1-1; a weak D match, TRBD1 (5 bases). The V gene lost 6 bases and the J gene lost 4 bases, with 12 bases spanning the gap. CDR1 is SQVTM and CDR2 is ANQGSEA in the germline V gene. The CDR3 contains 12 residues. CDR3 nucleotide sequence: TGCAGCGTGACGGGGGGATTCACTGAAGCTTTCTTT. It specifies CSVTGGFTEAFF.

The V call is TRBV5-1, the J call TRBJ1-5; 7 nucleotides match TRBD1. V trimming: 4 bases; J trimming: 7 bases; junction bases outside the gene matches: 5. The CDR3 length is 13 residues. Looked up from germline, CDR1 is SGHRS and CDR2 is YFSETQ. This CDR3 is CASSKGGGQPQHF. The CDR3, as DNA: TGCGCCAGCAGCAAAGGGGGCGGGCAGCCCCAGCATTTT.

This chain joins TRBV7-3 and TRBJ1-6; TRBD1 matches at 9 bases. The junction had 6 bases not matched to a gene; V was cut back by 5 bases and J by 7 bases. The CDR3 is 15 residues long. The V gene's germline CDR1 is SGHTA and CDR2 FQGTGA. CDR3 sequence reads: CASSQGQGVNSPLHF. CDR3 DNA: TGTGCCAGCAGCCAGGGACAGGGAGTCAATTCACCCCTCCACTTT.

This clone was detected a few times. The chain recombines TRBV6-1 with TRBJ1-6; D perhaps matches TRBD1 (5 bases). Germline V gene sequence: CDR1 MNHNS, CDR2 SASEGT. V was pared by 3 bases and J by 8 bases, with 8 bases between. The CDR3 sequence is 13 residues long. The CDR3 sequence is CASSDTGDSPLHF. CDR3 nucleotide sequence: TGTGCCAGCAGTGATACGGGGGATTCACCCCTCCACTTT.

The rearrangement joins TRBV7-2 to TRBJ2-4; the match to TRBD1 covers 12 bases. The CDR3 runs to 16 residues. The germline CDR1 and CDR2 sequences are SGHTA and FQGNSA. Germline trimming cut 2 bases from V and 8 bases from J; bases unmatched to any gene: 7. CDR3 nucleotides: TGTGCCAGCAGCTTATCGGGACAGGGGGCTAGGGACATTCAGTACTTC. Residues: CASSLSGQGARDIQYF. Complete variable domain (other parts from reference TRBV7-2 and TRBJ2-4): GAGVSQSPSNKVTEKGKDVELRCDPISGHTALYWYRQSLGQGLEFLIYFQGNSAPDKSGLPSDRFSAERTGGSVSTLTIQRTQQEDSAVYLCASSLSGQGARDIQYFGAGTRLSVL.

The gene calls are TRBV14 and TRBJ1-2, with 11 nucleotides matching TRBD1. Trimming cost V 4 bases and J 5 bases; bases outside gene matches: 6. Germline V gene sequence: CDR1 SGHDN, CDR2 FVKESK. CDR3 length equals 15 residues. The chain's CDR3 is CASSPPGTGGYGYTF. CDR3 nucleotides: TGTGCCAGCAGCCCACCCGGGACAGGGGGGTATGGCTACACCTTC.

CDR3 region: CASSYTLDEQFF. The DNA for the CDR3 is TGTGCCAGCAGTTATACTCTCGATGAGCAGTTCTTC. This sequence joins TRBV6-2 or TRBV6-3 and TRBJ2-1; D ambiguous. The ends were cut back, 3 bases at V and 8 bases at J, with 8 bases in the middle. Germline-derived CDR1 and CDR2 are MNHEY and SVGEGT. The CDR3 is 12 amino acids.

The gene calls are TRBV2 and TRBJ1-5; TRBD1 agrees at 7 bases. Germline CDR1 is SNHLY and CDR2 is FYNNEI. CDR3 length: 12 amino acids. The V gene end was trimmed by 8 bases and the J gene end by 2 bases; junction bases not matched to a gene: 0. CDR3 region: CASGTGNQPQHF. CDR3 nucleotides: TGTGCCAGCGGGACAGGCAATCAGCCCCAGCATTTT.

The chain has TRBV12-3 or TRBV12-4 and TRBJ2-2; 7 positions match TRBD2. Trimming took 4 bases from V and 8 from J; bases not matched to a gene: 4. The CDR3 consists of 13 residues. CDR3 region: CASSYGEGGELFF. In DNA, the CDR3 is TGTGCCAGCAGTTACGGGGAGGGAGGGGAGCTGTTTTTT.

The V and J genes are TRBV6-4 and TRBJ1-2, with D perhaps matching TRBD1 (5 bases). The CDR3 is made up of 16 amino acids. Trimming took 3 bases from V and 7 from J, leaving 21 bases between them. Germline V gene data show CDR1 as MRHNA and CDR2 as SNTAGT. CDR3 sequence reads: CASSEAGAGSKAGYTF. Written as DNA, the CDR3 is TGTGCCAGCAGTGAGGCTGGGGCAGGGTCGAAGGCTGGCTACACCTTC.

The gene calls are TRBV12-3 or TRBV12-4 and TRBJ1-2; TRBD1 agrees at 7 bases. This CDR3 spans 13 amino acids. J was trimmed by 4 bases and V by 5 bases; bases with no gene match: 4. The chain's CDR3 is CASSPGTVYGYTF. In DNA form, the CDR3 reads TGTGCCAGCAGTCCAGGGACAGTCTATGGCTACACCTTC.

The chain combines TRBV5-1 with TRBJ2-7; 7 bases line up with TRBD1. Trimming cost V 3 bases and J 3 bases; bases outside gene matches: 3. Germline V lookup: CDR1 SGHRS, CDR2 YFSETQ. The CDR3 totals 13 residues. The CDR3 DNA reads TGCGCCAGCAGCTCGAGGACAGGCTACGAGCAGTACTTC. It encodes CASSSRTGYEQYF.

The chain employs TRBV30 and TRBJ1-1; TRBD1 agrees at 9 bases. Germline loops: CDR1 GTSNPN, CDR2 SVGIG (reference sequence). The trim removed 8 bases at V and 4 bases at J, leaving 8 bases unmatched. The CDR3 totals 13 residues. CDR3: CAGLTGGPTEAFF. As DNA, the CDR3 is TGTGCCGGCCTCACAGGGGGCCCCACTGAAGCTTTCTTT.

This clone was seen a few times. V usage is TRBV7-8 and J usage is TRBJ2-1; 8 bases are a match to TRBD1. The V and J ends lost 3 bases and 5 bases, in that order; junction bases with no gene match: 3. This CDR3 has 14 residues. From germline, CDR1 is SGHVS and CDR2 FQNEAQ. CDR3 DNA: TGTGCCAGCAGCTTCCAGGGGGCGCACAATGAGCAGTTCTTC. Translation gives CASSFQGAHNEQFF.

J is TRBJ2-5 and V is TRBV6-5, with D possibly TRBD1 on 6 matching bases. Between the trimmed V and J ends, which lost 2 bases and 4 bases, there was a span of 8 bases. This CDR3 is built from 13 residues. CDR1 and CDR2 (germline): MNHEY, SVGAGI. In nucleotides, the CDR3 is TGTGCCAGCAGTTACGGGACAAGAGAGACCCAGTACTTC. Protein product: CASSYGTRETQYF.

The chain recombines TRBV9 with TRBJ2-1; 8 positions match TRBD2. The V gene's germline CDR1 is SGDLS and CDR2 YYNGEE. The CDR3 length is 16 residues. V lost 0 bases and J lost 2; bases outside the gene matches: 4. The CDR3 is CASSVARRGAYNEQFF. The CDR3 bases are TGTGCCAGCAGCGTAGCTAGGCGGGGGGCCTACAATGAGCAGTTCTTC.